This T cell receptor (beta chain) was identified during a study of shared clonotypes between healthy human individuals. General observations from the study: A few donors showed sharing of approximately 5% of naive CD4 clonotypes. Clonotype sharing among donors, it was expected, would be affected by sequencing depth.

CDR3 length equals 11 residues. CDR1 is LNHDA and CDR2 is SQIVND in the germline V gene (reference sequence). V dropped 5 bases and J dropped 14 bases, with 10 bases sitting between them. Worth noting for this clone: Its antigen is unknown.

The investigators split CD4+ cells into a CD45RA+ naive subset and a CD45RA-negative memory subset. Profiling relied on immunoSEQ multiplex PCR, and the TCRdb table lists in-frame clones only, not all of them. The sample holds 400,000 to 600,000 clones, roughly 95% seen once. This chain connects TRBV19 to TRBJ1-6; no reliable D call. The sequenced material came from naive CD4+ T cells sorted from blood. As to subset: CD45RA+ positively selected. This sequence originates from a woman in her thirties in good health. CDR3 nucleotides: TGTGCCAGTAGTCTTCGGAATACCCTCCACTTT. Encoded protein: CASSLRNTLHF.